Shown below are 8 T cell receptor beta chains from a single sample sequenced in a study of blood T cells in healthy people across ages. PCR was performed a second time for roughly 7 to 12 cycles using a sample-barcoded 5' primer and a J-beta primer mix. TCRdb recomputed calls from the 5' RACE reads with MiXCR, one row per CDR3 protein. The sample carries roughly 1,500,000 distinct CDR3 sequences, about 43% recorded once. The sequenced material came from blood. All receptors derive from a young woman in good health.

Regarding this clonotype: This may stem from a read error, because a much larger clone lies one nucleotide away. The chain links TRBV11-2 to TRBJ2-5, with 9 bases matching TRBD2. Germline trimming cut 1 base from V and 11 bases from J; bases unmatched to any gene: 5. Germline CDR1 SGHAT, CDR2 FQNNGV. The CDR3 has 13 residues. The CDR3 nucleotides are TGTGCCAGCAGCTTAGTGGGACTAGCTGAGCAGTACTTC. It specifies CASSLVGLAEQYF.

This rearrangement joins TRBV11-2 to TRBJ2-1; 10 bases map to TRBD2. The germline V gene has CDR1 SGHAT and CDR2 FQNNGV. This CDR3 has 17 amino acids. With V trimmed by 2 bases and J by 10 bases, 14 bases remained unmatched. The CDR3 region is CASSLYMEPGLAWEQFF. The CDR3 DNA follows: TGTGCCAGCAGCTTATATATGGAGCCGGGACTAGCGTGGGAGCAGTTCTTC.

V usage is TRBV12-3 or TRBV12-4 and J usage is TRBJ2-3; TRBD2 matches 12 bases. This CDR3 comprises 17 residues. The junction had 10 bases not matched to a gene; V was cut back by 5 bases and J by 4 bases. The CDR3 loop reads CASSPLTSGGIADTQYF. CDR3 DNA sequence: TGTGCCAGCAGTCCACTGACTAGCGGGGGAATCGCAGATACGCAGTATTTT.

This clonotype was counted only a few times. The chain is built from TRBV27 and TRBJ2-1, with D perhaps matching TRBD2 (6 bases). This CDR3 has 14 amino acids. Trimming took off 3 bases at V and 7 bases at J, with 13 bases between the two ends. Per germline, CDR1 MNHEY and CDR2 SMNVEV (reference sequence). The CDR3: CASSFGTEGNEQFF. Here the CDR3 DNA reads TGTGCCAGCAGTTTTGGAACGGAGGGGAATGAGCAGTTCTTC.

This clonotype occurred a few times. J is TRBJ1-1 and V is TRBV29-1, with D hard to call. The CDR3 has 14 residues. Trimming took off 0 bases at V and 0 bases at J, with 8 bases between the two ends. From germline, CDR1 is SQVTM and CDR2 ANQGSEA. CDR3 sequence reads: CSVEDPVVNTEAFF. CDR3 sequence (DNA): TGCAGCGTTGAAGATCCAGTAGTGAACACTGAAGCTTTCTTT.

This clonotype has a handful of counts. V usage is TRBV7-9 and J usage is TRBJ2-1; no definite D call. The V gene lost 5 bases and the J gene lost 8 bases, with 16 bases spanning the gap. Germline V lookup: CDR1 SEHNR, CDR2 FQNEAQ (reference sequence). The CDR3 length is 14 residues. CDR3 sequence (DNA): TGTGCCAGCAGCCCATTGGCATGGGCTGATGAGCAGTTCTTC. Encoded protein: CASSPLAWADEQFF. Using reference TRBV7-9 and TRBJ2-1 for the parts outside the CDR3, the full variable domain is DTGVSQNPRHKITKRGQNVTFRCDPISEHNRLYWYRQTLGQGPEFLTYFQNEAQLEKSRLLSDRFSAERPKGSFSTLEIQRTEQGDSAMYLCASSPLAWADEQFFGPGTRLTVL.

The chain joins TRBV28 to TRBJ2-1; 14 bases map to TRBD2. Germline V lookup: CDR1 MDHEN, CDR2 SYDVKM. Trimming at V came to 4 bases and at J to 3 bases, leaving 8 bases not matched to a gene. This CDR3 is 18 amino acids long. The chain's CDR3 is CASSSLGLAGVHYNEQFF. The CDR3 coding sequence is TGTGCCAGCAGTTCCCTGGGACTAGCGGGGGTACACTACAATGAGCAGTTCTTC.

This chain joins TRBV20-1 and TRBJ2-6, with a tentative D call TRBD2 (5 bases). The CDR3 spans 16 residues. Trimming removed 0 bases at V and 4 bases at J, with 13 bases between. Germline CDR1 and CDR2: DFQATT and SNEGSKA (reference sequence). The CDR3 nucleotides read TGCAGTGCTAGAGATTCGCGGGCGTCAGGGGCCAACGTCCTGACTTTC. Residues: CSARDSRASGANVLTF.